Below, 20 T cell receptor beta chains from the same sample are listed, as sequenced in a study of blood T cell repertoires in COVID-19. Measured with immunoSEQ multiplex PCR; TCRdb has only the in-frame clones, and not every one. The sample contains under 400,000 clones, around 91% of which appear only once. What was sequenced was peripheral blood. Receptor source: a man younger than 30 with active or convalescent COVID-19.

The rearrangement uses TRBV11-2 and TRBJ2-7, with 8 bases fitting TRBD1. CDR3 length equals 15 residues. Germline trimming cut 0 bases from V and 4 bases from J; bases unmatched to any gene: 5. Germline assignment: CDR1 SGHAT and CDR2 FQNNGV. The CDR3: CASSLDWDRSYEQYF. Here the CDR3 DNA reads TGTGCCAGCAGCTTAGATTGGGACAGGTCATACGAGCAGTACTTC.

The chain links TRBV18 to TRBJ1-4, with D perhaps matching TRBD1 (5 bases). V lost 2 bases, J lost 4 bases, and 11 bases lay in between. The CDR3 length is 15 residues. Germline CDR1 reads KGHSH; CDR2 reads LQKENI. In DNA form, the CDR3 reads TGTGCCAGCTCACCATATAAAGGGGATAATGAAAAACTGTTTTTT. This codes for CASSPYKGDNEKLFF.

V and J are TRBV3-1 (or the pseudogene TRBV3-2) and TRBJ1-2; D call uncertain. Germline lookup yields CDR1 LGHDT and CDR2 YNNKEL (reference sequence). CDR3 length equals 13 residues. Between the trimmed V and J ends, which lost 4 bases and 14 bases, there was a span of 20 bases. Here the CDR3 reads CASSLRGPSVSTF. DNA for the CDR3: TGTGCCAGCAGCCTCCGGGGTCCCAGTGTGAGTACCTTC.

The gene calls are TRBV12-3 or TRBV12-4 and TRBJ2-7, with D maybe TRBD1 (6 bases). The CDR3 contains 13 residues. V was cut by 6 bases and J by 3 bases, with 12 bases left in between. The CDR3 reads CASSFGQRYEQYF. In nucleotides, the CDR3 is TGTGCCAGCAGCTTCGGACAGCGCTACGAGCAGTACTTC.

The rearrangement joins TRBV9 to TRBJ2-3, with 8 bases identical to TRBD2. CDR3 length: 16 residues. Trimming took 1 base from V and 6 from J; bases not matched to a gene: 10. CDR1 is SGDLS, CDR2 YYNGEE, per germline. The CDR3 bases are TGTGCCAGCAGCGTAAATCCTAGCGGGTCCGTTGATACGCAGTATTTT. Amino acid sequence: CASSVNPSGSVDTQYF.

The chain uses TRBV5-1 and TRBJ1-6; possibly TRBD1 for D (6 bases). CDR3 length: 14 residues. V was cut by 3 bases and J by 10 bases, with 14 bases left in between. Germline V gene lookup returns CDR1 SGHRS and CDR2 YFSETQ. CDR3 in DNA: TGCGCCAGCAGCTGGCAGGGGAGAGAATCACCCCTCCACTTT. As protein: CASSWQGRESPLHF.

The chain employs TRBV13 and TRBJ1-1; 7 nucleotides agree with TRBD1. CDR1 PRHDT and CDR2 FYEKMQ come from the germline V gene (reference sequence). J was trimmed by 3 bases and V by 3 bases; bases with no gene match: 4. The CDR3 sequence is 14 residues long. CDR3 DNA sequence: TGTGCCAGCAGCTTTGGGACAGATTACACTGAAGCTTTCTTT. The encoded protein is CASSFGTDYTEAFF.

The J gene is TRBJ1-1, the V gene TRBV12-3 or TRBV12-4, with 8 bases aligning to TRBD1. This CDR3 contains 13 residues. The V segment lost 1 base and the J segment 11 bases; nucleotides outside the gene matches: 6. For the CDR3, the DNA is TGTGCCAGCAGTTTAGGGACAGGGTTTACGGCTTTCTTT. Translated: CASSLGTGFTAFF.

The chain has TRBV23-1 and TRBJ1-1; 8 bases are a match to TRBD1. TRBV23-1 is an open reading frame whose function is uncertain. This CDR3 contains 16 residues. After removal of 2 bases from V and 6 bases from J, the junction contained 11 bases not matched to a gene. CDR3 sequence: CASSQKVRGRDPEAFF. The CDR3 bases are TGCGCCAGCAGTCAAAAGGTCAGGGGGCGAGATCCTGAAGCTTTCTTT.

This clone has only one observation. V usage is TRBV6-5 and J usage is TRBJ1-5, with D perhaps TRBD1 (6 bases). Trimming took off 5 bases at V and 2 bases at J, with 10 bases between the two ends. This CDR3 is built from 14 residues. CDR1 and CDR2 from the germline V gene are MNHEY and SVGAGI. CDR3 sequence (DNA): TGTGCCAGCAGTACCTACAGGGGCAATCAGCCCCAGCATTTT. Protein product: CASSTYRGNQPQHF.

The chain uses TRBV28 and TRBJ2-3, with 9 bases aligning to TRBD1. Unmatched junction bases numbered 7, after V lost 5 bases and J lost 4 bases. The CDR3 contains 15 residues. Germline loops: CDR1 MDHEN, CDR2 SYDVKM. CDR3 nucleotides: TGTGCCAGCAGTCCCACAGGGGGCCGCGCAGATACGCAGTATTTT. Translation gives CASSPTGGRADTQYF.

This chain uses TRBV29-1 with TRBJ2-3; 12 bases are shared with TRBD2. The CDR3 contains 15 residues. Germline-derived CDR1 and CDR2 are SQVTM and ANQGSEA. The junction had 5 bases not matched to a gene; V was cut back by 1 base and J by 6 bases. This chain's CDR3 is CSVEATSGRADTQYF. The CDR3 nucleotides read TGCAGCGTTGAAGCGACTAGCGGGAGAGCGGATACGCAGTATTTT.

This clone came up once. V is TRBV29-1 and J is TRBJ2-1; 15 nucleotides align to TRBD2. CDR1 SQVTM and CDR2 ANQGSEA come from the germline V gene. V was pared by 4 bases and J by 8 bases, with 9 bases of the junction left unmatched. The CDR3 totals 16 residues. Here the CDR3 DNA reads TGCAGCGTTGGACCGGGACTAGCGGGGGGTTACCATGAGCAGTTCTTC. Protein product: CSVGPGLAGGYHEQFF.

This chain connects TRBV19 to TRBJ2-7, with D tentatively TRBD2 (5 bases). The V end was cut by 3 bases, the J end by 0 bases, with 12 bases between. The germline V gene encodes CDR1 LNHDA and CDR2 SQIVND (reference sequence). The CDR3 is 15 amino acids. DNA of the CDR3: TGTGCCAGTAGTATTTCGTTTCGGGGCTCCTACGAGCAGTACTTC. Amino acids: CASSISFRGSYEQYF.

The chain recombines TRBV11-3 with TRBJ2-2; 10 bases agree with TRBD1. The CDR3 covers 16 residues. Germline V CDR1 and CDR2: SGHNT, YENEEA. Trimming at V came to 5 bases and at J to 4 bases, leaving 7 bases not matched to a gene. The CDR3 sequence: CASSPRQGASTGELFF. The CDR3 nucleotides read TGTGCCAGCAGCCCCCGACAGGGGGCGAGCACCGGGGAGCTGTTTTTT. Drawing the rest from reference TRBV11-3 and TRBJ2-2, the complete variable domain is EAGVVQSPRYKIIEKKQPVAFWCNPISGHNTLYWYLQNLGQGPELLIRYENEEAVDDSQLPKDRFSAERLKGVDSTLKIQPAELGDSAVYLCASSPRQGASTGELFFGEGSRLTVL.

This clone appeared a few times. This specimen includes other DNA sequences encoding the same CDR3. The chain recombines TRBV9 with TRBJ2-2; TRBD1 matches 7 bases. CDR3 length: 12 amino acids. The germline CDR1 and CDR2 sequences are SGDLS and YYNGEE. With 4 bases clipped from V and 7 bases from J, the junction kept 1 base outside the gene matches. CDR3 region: CASSPGGGELFF. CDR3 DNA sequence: TGTGCCAGCAGCCCAGGGGGCGGGGAGCTGTTTTTT. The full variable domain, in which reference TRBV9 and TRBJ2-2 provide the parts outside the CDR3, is DSGVTQTPKHLITATGQRVTLRCSPRSGDLSVYWYQQSLDQGLQFLIQYYNGEERAKGNILERFSAQQFPDLHSELNLSSLELGDSALYFCASSPGGGELFFGEGSRLTVL.

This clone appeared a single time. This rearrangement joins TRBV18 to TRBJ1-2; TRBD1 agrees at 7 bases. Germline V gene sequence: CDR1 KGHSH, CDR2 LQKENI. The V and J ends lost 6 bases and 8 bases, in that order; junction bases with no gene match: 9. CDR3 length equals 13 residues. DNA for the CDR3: TGTGCCAGCTCCCAACTGCAGGGGGAGGGCTACACCTTC. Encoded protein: CASSQLQGEGYTF. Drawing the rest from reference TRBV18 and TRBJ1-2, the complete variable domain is NAGVMQNPRHLVRRRGQEARLRCSPMKGHSHVYWYRQLPEEGLKFMVYLQKENIIDESGMPKERFSAEFPKEGPSILRIQQVVRGDSAAYFCASSQLQGEGYTFGSGTRLTVV.

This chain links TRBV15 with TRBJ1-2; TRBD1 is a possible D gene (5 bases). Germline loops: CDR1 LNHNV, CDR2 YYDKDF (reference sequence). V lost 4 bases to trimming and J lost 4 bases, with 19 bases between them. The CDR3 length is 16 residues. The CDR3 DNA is TGTGCCACCAGCAACGGGGGGACCGCGGTTCCCTATGGCTACACCTTC. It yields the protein CATSNGGTAVPYGYTF. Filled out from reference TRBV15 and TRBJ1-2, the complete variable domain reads DAMVIQNPRYQVTQFGKPVTLSCSQTLNHNVMYWYQQKSSQAPKLLFHYYDKDFNNEADTPDNFQSRRPNTSFCFLDIRSPGLGDTAMYLCATSNGGTAVPYGYTFGSGTRLTVV.

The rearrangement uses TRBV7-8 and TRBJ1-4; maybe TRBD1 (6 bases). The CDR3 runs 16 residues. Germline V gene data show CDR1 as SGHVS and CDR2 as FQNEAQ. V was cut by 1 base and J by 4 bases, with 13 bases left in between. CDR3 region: CASSLGLGQVNEKLFF. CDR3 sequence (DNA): TGTGCCAGCAGCTTAGGATTGGGACAAGTTAATGAAAAACTGTTTTTT.

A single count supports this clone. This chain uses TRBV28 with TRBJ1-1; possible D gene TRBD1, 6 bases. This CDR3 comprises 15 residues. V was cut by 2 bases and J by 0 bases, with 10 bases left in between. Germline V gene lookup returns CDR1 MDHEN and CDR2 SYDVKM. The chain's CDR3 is CASSLGQGMNTEAFF. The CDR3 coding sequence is TGTGCCAGCAGTTTAGGCCAGGGGATGAACACTGAAGCTTTCTTT.